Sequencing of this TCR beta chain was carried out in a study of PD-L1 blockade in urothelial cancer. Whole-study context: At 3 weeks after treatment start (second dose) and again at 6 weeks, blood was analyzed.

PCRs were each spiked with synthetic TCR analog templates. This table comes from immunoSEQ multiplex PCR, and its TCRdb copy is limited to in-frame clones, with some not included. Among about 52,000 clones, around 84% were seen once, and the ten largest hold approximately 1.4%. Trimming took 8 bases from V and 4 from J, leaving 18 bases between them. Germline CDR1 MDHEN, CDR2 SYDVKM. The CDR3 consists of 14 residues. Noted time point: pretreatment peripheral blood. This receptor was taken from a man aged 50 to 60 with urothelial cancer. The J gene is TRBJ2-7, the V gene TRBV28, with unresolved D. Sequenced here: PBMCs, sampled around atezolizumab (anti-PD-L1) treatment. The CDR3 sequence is CASVPQAARYEQYF. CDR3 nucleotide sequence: TGTGCCAGCGTGCCCCAGGCCGCCCGTTACGAGCAGTACTTC.